Listed here are 20 T cell receptor beta chains from one sample, sequenced in a study of Ad26.COV2.S vaccination and SARS-CoV-2 variants. Produced via immunoSEQ multiplex PCR; TCRdb's table is partial and in-frame only. This table holds roughly 300,000 clones, roughly nine tenths found once. Specified treatment: roughly 20 received Ad26.COV2.S at low or high dose, single or two shots; 5 received placebo; per-sample allocation not given. Sampling occurred on day 63 after the first vaccine or placebo injection. The sample here was peripheral blood, taken in a trial of Ad26.COV2.S vaccine versus placebo. These receptors all stem from a person between 18 and 59 years old who received the Ad26.COV2.S COVID-19 vaccine or a placebo.

DNA of the CDR3: TGTGCCTGGAGTCACAGGGGAAGCGGGGAGCTGTTTTTT. The encoded protein is CAWSHRGSGELFF. V gene TRBV30 combines with J gene TRBJ2-2, with 7 bases fitting TRBD1. This CDR3 comprises 13 residues. The V and J ends lost 2 bases and 7 bases, in that order; junction bases with no gene match: 4. From germline, CDR1 is GTSNPN and CDR2 SVGIG (reference sequence).

The chain carries TRBV6-4 and TRBJ1-1; TRBD1 matches at 8 bases. The ends lost 6 bases at V and 5 bases at J; junction bases unmatched: 5. The germline gives CDR1 MRHNA, CDR2 SNTAGT. The CDR3 is made up of 13 amino acids. As DNA, the CDR3 is TGTGCCAGCAGCCAGGGGGCAAGAACTGAAGCTTTCTTT. Translating it yields CASSQGARTEAFF.

The chain has TRBV29-1 and TRBJ1-6; 7 nucleotides align to TRBD1. The CDR3 has 12 residues. CDR1 is SQVTM, CDR2 ANQGSEA, per germline. The V gene end was trimmed by 5 bases and the J gene end by 7 bases; junction bases not matched to a gene: 2. CDR3 DNA: TGCAGCGTTAAACAGGGGAATTCACCCCTCCACTTT. This translates into CSVKQGNSPLHF.

The chain carries TRBV7-9 and TRBJ2-5; D is possibly TRBD1 (5 bases). V shed 1 base and J shed 5 bases, with 14 bases lying between them. This CDR3 spans 15 amino acids. The germline V gene encodes CDR1 SEHNR and CDR2 FQNEAQ (reference sequence). CDR3 bases: TGTGCCAGCAGCTTAGGTCAAAGGGGTGGGGAGACCCAGTACTTC. Its translation: CASSLGQRGGETQYF.

This CDR3 reads CASSPGTRELFF. The DNA for the CDR3 is TGTGCCAGCAGCCCGGGGACAAGAGAGCTGTTTTTT. The chain carries TRBV11-3 and TRBJ2-2; D perhaps matches TRBD1 (6 bases). Germline V gene data show CDR1 as SGHNT and CDR2 as YENEEA. Trimming pared 5 bases from V and 11 bases from J, leaving 12 bases between. The CDR3 contains 12 residues.

The chain is built from TRBV7-9 and TRBJ1-2; 7 bases line up with TRBD1. Germline CDR1 and CDR2: SEHNR and FQNEAQ (reference sequence). This CDR3 is built from 15 residues. V shed 0 bases and J 3 bases; nucleotides not matched to a gene: 4. CDR3 in DNA: TGTGCCAGCAGCTTAGCGCTCACAGGGGACTATGGCTACACCTTC. Translated, it gives CASSLALTGDYGYTF.

In this sample, this clone turned up once. The rearrangement uses TRBV11-3 and TRBJ2-3; perhaps TRBD1 as D (5 bases). Germline V gene data show CDR1 as SGHNT and CDR2 as YENEEA. This CDR3 is built from 13 residues. Trimming stripped 5 bases from V and 3 bases from J, with 9 bases between. CDR3 coding DNA: TGTGCCAGCAGCCCAGGGCAGACAGATACGCAGTATTTT. Its translation: CASSPGQTDTQYF.

Turning to this clone: Other DNA sequences from this sample encode an identical CDR3 as well. The J gene is TRBJ1-5, the V gene TRBV19; the D is unclear. The CDR3 is made up of 14 amino acids. The germline gives CDR1 LNHDA, CDR2 SQIVND (reference sequence). The V gene lost 7 bases and the J gene lost 1 base, with 11 bases spanning the gap. The CDR3 is CASIPQGSNQPQHF. The CDR3 nucleotides read TGTGCCAGTATCCCCCAAGGGAGCAATCAGCCCCAGCATTTT.

This clone showed up just once. The chain links TRBV28 to TRBJ2-7, with D unresolved. CDR1 is MDHEN and CDR2 is SYDVKM in the germline V gene. CDR3 size: 12 residues. CDR3: CGTKGLRNEQYF. For the CDR3, the DNA is TGTGGCACGAAGGGCCTTAGGAACGAGCAGTACTTC. Together with reference TRBV28 and TRBJ2-7, the CDR3 gives the full variable domain: DVKVTQSSRYLVKRTGEKVFLECVQDMDHENMFWYRQDPGLGLRLIYFSYDVKMKEKGDIPEGYSVSREKKERFSLILESASTNQTSMYLCGTKGLRNEQYFGPGTRLTVT.

J is TRBJ2-1 and V is TRBV7-8; tentative D call: TRBD1 (5 bases). The V gene lost 0 bases and the J gene lost 11 bases, with 8 bases spanning the gap. Germline-derived CDR1 and CDR2 are SGHVS and FQNEAQ. This CDR3 has 12 amino acids. The CDR3 is CASSLADSQQFF. DNA for the CDR3: TGTGCCAGCAGCTTAGCTGACAGCCAGCAGTTCTTC.

The chain recombines TRBV7-3 with TRBJ2-2; D is perhaps TRBD2 (5 bases). CDR1 is SGHTA, CDR2 FQGTGA, per germline. Trimming cost V 2 bases and J 1 base, with 14 bases left between them. The CDR3 loop spans 17 amino acids. The CDR3: CASSLPGAGENTGELFF. The CDR3 nucleotides are TGTGCCAGCAGCTTACCCGGAGCCGGGGAGAACACCGGGGAGCTGTTTTTT. Variable domain in full (rest from reference TRBV7-3 and TRBJ2-2): GAGVSQTPSNKVTEKGKYVELRCDPISGHTALYWYRQSLGQGPEFLIYFQGTGAADDSGLPNDRFFAVRPEGSVSTLKIQRTERGDSAVYLCASSLPGAGENTGELFFGEGSRLTVL.

The J gene is TRBJ1-4, the V gene TRBV6-1; D gene ambiguous. CDR1 MNHNS and CDR2 SASEGT come from the germline V gene. The CDR3 covers 16 residues. The germline V and J ends were trimmed by 1 base and 7 bases, with 16 bases remaining between them. DNA for the CDR3: TGTGCCAGCAGTGAAGATCCGGAAACTATCGGTGAAAAACTGTTTTTT. It is translated as CASSEDPETIGEKLFF.

The V and J genes are TRBV7-3 and TRBJ2-1; D assignment may be TRBD1 or TRBD2 (5 bases each). V lost 5 bases, J lost 7 bases, and 18 bases lay in between. Per the germline V gene, CDR1 is SGHTA and CDR2 is FQGTGA. The CDR3 contains 15 residues. The CDR3 protein is CASSPRGANRNEQFF. In nucleotides, the CDR3 is TGTGCCAGCAGCCCCCGAGGGGCGAATCGGAATGAGCAGTTCTTC. Based on the CDR3 plus reference TRBV7-3 and TRBJ2-1, the full variable domain is GAGVSQTPSNKVTEKGKYVELRCDPISGHTALYWYRQSLGQGPEFLIYFQGTGAADDSGLPNDRFFAVRPEGSVSTLKIQRTERGDSAVYLCASSPRGANRNEQFFGPGTRLTVL.

The rearrangement links TRBV7-9 to TRBJ2-3, with 7 bases fitting TRBD1. CDR3 length: 12 amino acids. Trimming cost V 5 bases and J 6 bases; bases outside gene matches: 2. Looked up from germline, CDR1 is SEHNR and CDR2 is FQNEAQ (reference sequence). CDR3 DNA sequence: TGTGCCAGCAGCACACAGGGGGATACGCAGTATTTT. It specifies CASSTQGDTQYF.

The chain couples TRBV11-2 to TRBJ2-2, with 10 positions matching TRBD2. This CDR3 is 15 amino acids long. In germline, CDR1 is SGHAT, CDR2 FQNNGV. With V trimmed by 6 bases and J by 3 bases, 4 bases remained unmatched. CDR3 DNA sequence: TGTGCCAGCAGAATGACTAGCGGGTACACCGGGGAGCTGTTTTTT. It codes for CASRMTSGYTGELFF.

The CDR3 DNA is TGCGCCAGCAGCTTGGGCACCATGTCTTCAAGCGAGCAGTACTTC. Translation: CASSLGTMSSSEQYF. The rearrangement uses TRBV5-1 and TRBJ2-7; D uncertain. Germline CDR1 and CDR2: SGHRS and YFSETQ. V was cut by 0 bases and J by 6 bases, with 16 bases left in between. CDR3 length: 15 amino acids.

This clone was recorded only once. The rearrangement links TRBV19 to TRBJ2-5, with D perhaps TRBD2 (7 bases). Germline CDR1 LNHDA, CDR2 SQIVND (reference sequence). The length of the CDR3 is 16 residues. The ends were cut back, 4 bases at V and 6 bases at J, with 21 bases in the middle. CDR3 amino acids: CASSRGLGEGGQTQYF. The CDR3, as DNA: TGTGCCAGTAGTAGGGGGCTGGGGGAGGGCGGTCAGACCCAGTACTTC.

This chain links TRBV24-1 with TRBJ2-5, with a weak D call TRBD1 (5 bases). Germline-derived CDR1 and CDR2 are KGHDR and SFDVKD. Trimming shortened V by 3 bases and J by 4 bases, and 14 bases separated the two germline ends. The CDR3 contains 15 residues. The DNA for the CDR3 is TGTGCCACCAGTGATACCCGACAGCCGGGAGAGACCCAGTACTTC. This codes for CATSDTRQPGETQYF.

This sequence joins TRBV19 and TRBJ2-3; D possibly matches TRBD1 or TRBD2 (5 bases each). Trimming took 8 bases from V and 0 from J, leaving 9 bases between them. The CDR3 loop spans 13 amino acids. Per germline, CDR1 LNHDA and CDR2 SQIVND (reference sequence). DNA of the CDR3: TGTGCCAGTCCAAGGGACAGCACAGATACGCAGTATTTT. It specifies CASPRDSTDTQYF.

The genes are TRBV10-1 and TRBJ2-3, with 8 bases aligning to TRBD2. Germline loops: CDR1 WNHNN, CDR2 SYGVQD (reference sequence). Trimming cost V 10 bases and J 3 bases; bases outside gene matches: 12. The CDR3 consists of 15 residues. The CDR3 reads CATNTGGPSTDTQYF. As DNA, the CDR3 is TGCGCCACCAACACGGGAGGGCCAAGTACAGATACGCAGTATTTT.